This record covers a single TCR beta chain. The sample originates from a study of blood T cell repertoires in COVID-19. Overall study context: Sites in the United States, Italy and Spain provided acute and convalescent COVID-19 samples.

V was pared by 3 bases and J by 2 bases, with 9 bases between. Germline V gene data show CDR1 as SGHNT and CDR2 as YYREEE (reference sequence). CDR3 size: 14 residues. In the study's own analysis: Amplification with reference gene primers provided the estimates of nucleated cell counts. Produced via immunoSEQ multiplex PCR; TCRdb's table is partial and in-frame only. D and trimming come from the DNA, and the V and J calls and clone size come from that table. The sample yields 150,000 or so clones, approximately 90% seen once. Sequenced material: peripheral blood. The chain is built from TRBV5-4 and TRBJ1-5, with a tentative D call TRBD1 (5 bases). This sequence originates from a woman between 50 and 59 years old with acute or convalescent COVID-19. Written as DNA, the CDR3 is TGTGCCAGCAGCTCTCAGGGCGGCAATCAGCCCCAGCATTTT. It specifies CASSSQGGNQPQHF.